The rows below give T cell receptor beta chains drawn from one sample of a study of T cell responses to AZD1222 COVID-19 vaccine. The repertoire was sequenced with immunoSEQ multiplex PCR; TCRdb's copy has only in-frame clones and lacks some. The table shows 180,000 or so clones, with just over 90% occurring only once. Material: peripheral blood, obtained 28 days after the second AZD1222 dose. The source of these receptors is an adult who received the AZD1222 COVID-19 vaccine. Both conserved end residues are part of each CDR3. A D gene is named only where the DNA matches it firmly.

D: NA; V: TRBV27; CDR3: CASSLSRTGKNTEAFF
D: NA; V: TRBV18; CDR3: CASSPEQDYGYTF
D: NA; V: TRBV30; CDR3: CAWSGTGYEQYF
D: TRBD1; V: TRBV16; CDR3: CASSRGQGNTEAFF
D: TRBD1; V: TRBV4-2; CDR3: CASSPIGTGGNEQFF
D: NA; V: TRBV7-9; CDR3: CASSDKESNYGYTF
D: NA; V: TRBV27; CDR3: CASSLSSAVYGYTF
D: NA; V: TRBV12-3/TRBV12-4; CDR3: CASSPTGSEQFF
D: NA; V: TRBV6-2/TRBV6-3; CDR3: CASSYHGDSSTDTQYF
D: NA; V: TRBV30; CDR3: CAWGGGTNEKLFF
D: NA; V: TRBV7-9; CDR3: CASSLWRGNTIYF
D: NA; V: TRBV5-6; CDR3: CASSLGAGILEKLFF
D: NA; V: TRBV3-1/TRBV3-2; CDR3: CASSQGQEFAEAFF
D: NA; V: TRBV7-9; CDR3: CASSPLRPSTDTQYF
D: NA; V: TRBV7-9; CDR3: CASSVGNEQFF
D: NA; V: TRBV11-2; CDR3: CASSLGTFMKRAETDTQYF
D: NA; V: TRBV10-3; CDR3: CAINPTAAIPNTEAFF
D: NA; V: TRBV6-1; CDR3: CASSEYPTDEQFF
D: NA; V: TRBV5-1; CDR3: CASSLAYFPNSPLHF
D: NA; V: TRBV11-2; CDR3: CASSLGTTSDTQYF
D: TRBD2; V: TRBV4-2; CDR3: CASSQERGAVWSGANVLTF
D: NA; V: TRBV9; CDR3: CASSVGGEFSSYNEQFF
D: TRBD1; V: TRBV4-1; CDR3: CASSQVGTGDSYEQYF